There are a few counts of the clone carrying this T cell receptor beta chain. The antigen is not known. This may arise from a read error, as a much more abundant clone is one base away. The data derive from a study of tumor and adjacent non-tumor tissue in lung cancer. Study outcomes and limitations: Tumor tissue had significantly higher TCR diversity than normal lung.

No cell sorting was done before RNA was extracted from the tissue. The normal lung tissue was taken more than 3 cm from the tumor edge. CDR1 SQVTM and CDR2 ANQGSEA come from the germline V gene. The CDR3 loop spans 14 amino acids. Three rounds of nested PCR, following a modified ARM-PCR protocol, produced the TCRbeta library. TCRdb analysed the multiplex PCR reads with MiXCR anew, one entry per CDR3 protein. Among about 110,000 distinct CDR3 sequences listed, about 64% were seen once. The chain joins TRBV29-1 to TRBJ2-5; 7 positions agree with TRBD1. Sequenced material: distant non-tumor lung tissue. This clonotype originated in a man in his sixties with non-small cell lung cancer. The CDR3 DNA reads TGCAGCGTTCCATCACAGGGGAACCAAGAGGCCCAGTACTTC. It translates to CSVPSQGNQEAQYF. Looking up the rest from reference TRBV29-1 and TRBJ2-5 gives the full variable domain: SAVISQKPSRDICQRGTSLTIQCQVDSQVTMMFWYRQQPGQSLTLIATANQGSEATYESGFVIDKFPISRPNLTFSTLTVSNMSPEDSSIYLCSVPSQGNQEAQYFGPGTRLLVL.